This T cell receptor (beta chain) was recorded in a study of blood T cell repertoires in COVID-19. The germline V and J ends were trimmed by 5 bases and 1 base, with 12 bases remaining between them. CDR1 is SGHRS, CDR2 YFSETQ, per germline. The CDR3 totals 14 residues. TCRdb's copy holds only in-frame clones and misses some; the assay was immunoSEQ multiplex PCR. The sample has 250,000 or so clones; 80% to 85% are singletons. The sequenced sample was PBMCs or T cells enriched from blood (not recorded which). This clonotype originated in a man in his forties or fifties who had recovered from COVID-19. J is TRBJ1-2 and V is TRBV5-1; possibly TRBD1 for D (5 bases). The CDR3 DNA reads TGCGCCAGCAGTATTGACAGCTATAACTATGGCTACACCTTC. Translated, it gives CASSIDSYNYGYTF.